Listed below are T cell receptor beta chains from one sample, sequenced in a study of T cells in Graves' hyperthyroidism and ophthalmopathy. Using its own MiXCR run on the multiplex PCR reads, TCRdb lists one record per CDR3 protein. The table shows about 380,000 distinct CDR3 sequences, with roughly 13% occurring only once. Sequencing was performed on blood. The receptors here all came from a man younger than 45 with Graves' hyperthyroidism that later progressed to Graves' ophthalmopathy. Both conserved end residues are part of each CDR3. D genes are given only for firm matches. Clone size is stated in some rows and not others, as once, few, many or a class when expanded.

NA	TRBV19	TRBJ1-5	NA	CASSLDSSVAQHF	TGTGCCAGTAGTCTGGACAGTAGCGTGGCCCAGCATTTT
NA	TRBV9	TRBJ1-4	NA	CASSNGGTNEKLFF	TGTGCCAGCTCCAATGGTGGCACTAATGAAAAACTGTTTTTT
few	TRBV6-5	TRBJ2-7	NA	CASSYYPPQGLEQYF	TGTGCCAGCAGTTACTATCCCCCACAGGGTCTCGAGCAGTACTTC
many	TRBV5-1	TRBJ1-2	NA	CASSAAGTGGYTF	TGCGCCAGCAGCGCCGCGGGGACTGGCGGCTACACCTTC
few	TRBV7-6	TRBJ2-3	NA	CASSLSDRMDSTDTQYF	TGTGCCAGCAGCTTATCCGACAGGATGGACAGCACAGATACGCAGTATTTT
few	TRBV9	TRBJ2-5	NA	CASSPLGLETQYF	TGTGCCAGCAGTCCGTTGGGTTTGGAGACCCAGTACTTC
few	TRBV7-2	TRBJ2-7	TRBD2	CASSLAASGGSYEQYF	TGTGCCAGCAGCTTAGCGGCTAGCGGGGGGTCCTACGAGCAGTACTTC
many	TRBV30	TRBJ1-2	NA	CAWSSGLHYGYTF	TGTGCCTGGAGTTCCGGTTTGCACTATGGCTACACCTTC
few	TRBV20-1	TRBJ1-6	TRBD1	CSARGQENNSPLHF	TGCAGTGCTAGGGGACAGGAGAATAATTCACCCCTCCACTTT
NA	TRBV30	TRBJ2-3	TRBD2	CAWSVPPSGARADTQYF	TGTGCCTGGAGTGTACCACCTAGCGGGGCTAGGGCAGATACGCAGTATTTT
NA	TRBV18	TRBJ1-1	TRBD1	CASSPEDRVSVTEAFF	TGTGCCAGCTCACCAGAGGACAGGGTCTCGGTCACTGAAGCTTTCTTT
many	TRBV25-1	TRBJ2-3	NA	CASSDGRTDTQYF	TGTGCCAGCAGTGATGGTCGCACAGATACGCAGTATTTT
NA	TRBV7-9	TRBJ2-2	NA	CASSLVSGPANTGELFF	TGTGCCAGCAGCTTAGTGAGCGGACCCGCGAACACCGGGGAGCTGTTTTTT
NA	TRBV3-1	TRBJ2-6	NA	CASSQRGSGANVLTF	TGTGCCAGCAGCCAACGGGGCTCTGGGGCCAACGTCCTGACTTTC
NA	TRBV19	TRBJ2-3	TRBD1	CASSIQGASTDTQYF	TGTGCCAGTAGTATACAGGGGGCTAGCACAGATACGCAGTATTTT
many	TRBV7-9	TRBJ1-1	TRBD1	CASSLEGTGNTEAFF	TGTGCCAGCAGCTTAGAGGGGACAGGGAACACTGAAGCTTTCTTT
NA	TRBV5-1	TRBJ2-2	NA	CAGSLVMAGPTGELFF	TGCGCCGGCAGCTTGGTCATGGCGGGACCCACCGGGGAGCTGTTTTTT
many	TRBV5-1	TRBJ1-5	NA	CASSLFGEPHQPQHF	TGCGCCAGCAGCTTGTTCGGGGAACCTCATCAGCCCCAGCATTTT
NA	TRBV30	TRBJ2-5	NA	CAWSRGRQETQYF	TGTGCCTGGAGTAGAGGAAGACAAGAGACCCAGTACTTC
many	TRBV30	TRBJ2-4	NA	CAWSVTYGHIQYF	TGTGCCTGGAGTGTAACCTATGGGCACATTCAGTACTTC
NA	TRBV7-6	TRBJ2-5	NA	CASSRGGTQYF	TGTGCCAGCAGCCGAGGAGGGACCCAGTACTTC
few	TRBV5-1	TRBJ1-1	TRBD1	CASSGTQGFGTEAFF	TGCGCCAGCAGCGGTACACAGGGGTTTGGCACTGAAGCTTTCTTT
NA	TRBV7-9	TRBJ2-7	TRBD1	CASSLGTGGYVQYF	TGTGCCAGCAGCTTAGGGACAGGGGGCTACGTGCAGTACTTC
few	TRBV7-7	TRBJ2-2	NA	CASSLVAGGELFF	TGTGCCAGCAGCTTAGTTGCTGGCGGGGAGCTGTTTTTT
NA	TRBV7-9	TRBJ1-4	NA	CASSDLRGEKLFF	TGTGCCAGCAGCGACTTGAGAGGGGAAAAACTGTTTTTT
many	TRBV20-1	TRBJ1-2	TRBD1	CSAYRGTNYGYTF	TGCAGTGCTTACAGGGGAACTAACTATGGCTACACCTTC
many	TRBV7-8	TRBJ1-1	NA	CASSFREGTEAFF	TGTGCCAGCAGCTTTCGGGAGGGCACTGAAGCTTTCTTT
NA	TRBV7-2	TRBJ2-3	TRBD2	CASSLGGLAGSRDTQYF	TGTGCCAGCAGCTTAGGGGGACTAGCGGGGAGTCGAGATACGCAGTATTTT
many	TRBV30	TRBJ1-1	NA	CAWSLNTEAFF	TGTGCCTGGTCACTGAACACTGAAGCTTTCTTT
NA	TRBV7-9	TRBJ1-5	NA	CASSLGGQSAGRGNQPQHF	TGTGCCAGCAGCTTAGGAGGACAGAGTGCCGGCAGAGGCAATCAGCCCCAGCATTTT
NA	TRBV20-1	TRBJ1-2	TRBD1	CSARGRTGDEGGYTF	TGCAGTGCTAGGGGTCGGACAGGGGACGAGGGTGGCTACACCTTC
NA	TRBV20-1	TRBJ1-2	NA	CSANDNYGYTF	TGCAGTGCTAACGATAACTATGGCTACACCTTC
many	TRBV11-2	TRBJ2-7	TRBD2	CASSSGGTGTYEQYF	TGTGCCAGCAGCTCCGGGGGGACGGGGACCTACGAGCAGTACTTC
few	TRBV6-5	TRBJ1-1	TRBD1	CASSYSRGRGLGTEAFF	TGTGCCAGCAGTTACTCGAGGGGCAGGGGGCTGGGCACTGAAGCTTTCTTT
many	TRBV4-1	TRBJ2-3	NA	CASSRGRQHFTDTQYF	TGCGCCAGCAGCCGCGGACGGCAACACTTCACAGATACGCAGTATTTT
NA	TRBV7-6	TRBJ1-2	NA	CASSLGAMGRDYGYTF	TGTGCCAGCAGCTTAGGGGCAATGGGCAGGGACTATGGCTACACCTTC
NA	TRBV27	TRBJ2-7	NA	CASSLRLKGKQYF	TGTGCCAGCAGTTTACGGCTAAAGGGGAAGCAGTACTTC
many	TRBV7-3	TRBJ2-1	NA	CASSLGGALYNEQFF	TGTGCCAGCAGCTTAGGGGGGGCTTTATACAATGAGCAGTTCTTC
NA	TRBV6-5	TRBJ1-5	NA	CASSYGGKQPQHF	TGTGCCAGCAGTTACGGTGGCAAACAGCCCCAGCATTTT
many	TRBV18	TRBJ2-5	NA	CASSPGLTYQETQYF	TGTGCCAGCTCACCGGGACTGACGTACCAAGAGACCCAGTACTTC
many	TRBV11-2	TRBJ2-1	NA	CASSSSRFESHSYNEQFF	TGTGCCAGCAGCTCCTCCCGTTTCGAGTCCCACTCCTACAATGAGCAGTTCTTC
many	TRBV9	TRBJ2-3	NA	CASSPIFSTDTQYF	TGTGCCAGCAGCCCGATATTTAGCACAGATACGCAGTATTTT
many	TRBV11-3	TRBJ1-2	TRBD1	CASSFPGQPGGYTF	TGTGCCAGCAGCTTCCCGGGACAGCCCGGGGGCTACACCTTC
few	TRBV20-1	TRBJ2-1	TRBD2	CSARGRGSGPSSYNEQFF	TGCAGTGCTAGAGGGAGGGGTAGCGGGCCTAGCTCCTACAATGAGCAGTTCTTC
many	TRBV6-1	TRBJ2-7	NA	CASSSGYSYEQYF	TGTGCCAGCAGCTCAGGGTACTCGTACGAGCAGTACTTC
many	TRBV7-6	TRBJ2-5	NA	CASSSPDKLFGTQYF	TGTGCCAGCAGCTCCCCGGACAAATTGTTCGGGACCCAGTACTTC
NA	TRBV20-1	TRBJ2-1	NA	CSVSRDFWSSYNEQFF	TGCAGTGTTTCACGGGACTTCTGGAGCTCCTACAATGAGCAGTTCTTC
NA	TRBV25-1	TRBJ1-2	NA	CASSPETHRPQGYTF	TGTGCCAGCAGCCCCGAGACACACCGCCCCCAGGGCTACACCTTC
NA	TRBV4-3	TRBJ1-3	NA	CASSQDLGLAGNTIYF	TGCGCCAGCAGCCAAGATCTCGGCTTAGCTGGAAACACCATATATTTT